This T cell receptor beta chain is drawn from a study of cytomegalovirus exposure and HLA in healthy donors. Turning to the study itself: The roughly 110 validation repertoires were reported in a later analysis to have been generated on the same platform as the approximately 700 first-cohort repertoires.

Study outcomes and limitations: Listed as cytomegalovirus-associated were 150 to 200 TCR beta chains. Rarity characterized most TCR sequences, yet some public TCRs appeared in many donors. The classifier, whose performance was assessed in both the original and validation cohorts, reportedly diagnosed cytomegalovirus status with high specificity and sensitivity.

As for this clone: Antigen unknown.

V trimming: 4 bases; J trimming: 2 bases; junction bases outside the gene matches: 3. The germline CDR1 and CDR2 sequences are SGHDT and YYEEEE. There are 15 residues in the CDR3. Sequenced by immunoSEQ multiplex PCR; TCRdb stores in-frame clones only, minus some. Of some 88,000 clones in the sample, approximately 96% are singletons; the top ten hold 0.6% to 0.85%. The sequence derives from a man aged 18-30 years in good health and CMV-seronegative. Sequenced material: PBMCs. This chain links TRBV5-6 with TRBJ2-2; 9 bases are a match to TRBD1. CDR3 in amino acids: CASSRGQGNTGELFF. In DNA form, the CDR3 reads TGTGCCAGCAGCCGGGGACAGGGCAACACCGGGGAGCTGTTTTTT.